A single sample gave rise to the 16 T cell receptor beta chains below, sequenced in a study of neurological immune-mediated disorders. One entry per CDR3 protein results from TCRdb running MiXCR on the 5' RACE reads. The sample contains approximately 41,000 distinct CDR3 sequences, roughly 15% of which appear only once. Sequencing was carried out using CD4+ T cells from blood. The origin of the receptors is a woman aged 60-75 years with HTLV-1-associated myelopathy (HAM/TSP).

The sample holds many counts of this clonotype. The CDR3 is CASSPGGDRGSSYTF. As DNA, the CDR3 is TGCGCCAGCAGCCCGGGGGGGGACAGGGGAAGCAGCTACACCTTC. The chain carries TRBV5-1 and TRBJ1-2, with TRBD1 matching 10 bases. CDR3 size: 15 residues. Trimming at V came to 4 bases and at J to 9 bases, leaving 12 bases not matched to a gene. The V gene's germline CDR1 is SGHRS and CDR2 YFSETQ.

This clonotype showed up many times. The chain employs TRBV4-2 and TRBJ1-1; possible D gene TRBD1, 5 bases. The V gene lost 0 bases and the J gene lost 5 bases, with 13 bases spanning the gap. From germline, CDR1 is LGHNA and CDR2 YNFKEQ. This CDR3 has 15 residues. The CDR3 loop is CASSQDLREGTEAFF. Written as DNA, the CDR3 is TGTGCCAGCAGCCAAGATCTGCGGGAGGGGACTGAAGCTTTCTTT.

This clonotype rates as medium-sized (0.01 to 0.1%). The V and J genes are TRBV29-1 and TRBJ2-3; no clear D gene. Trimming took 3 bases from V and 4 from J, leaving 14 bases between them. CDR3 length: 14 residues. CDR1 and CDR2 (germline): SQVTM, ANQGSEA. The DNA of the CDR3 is TGCAGCGTTGATGGAGTAGGAGTAGCAGATACGCAGTATTTT. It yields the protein CSVDGVGVADTQYF.

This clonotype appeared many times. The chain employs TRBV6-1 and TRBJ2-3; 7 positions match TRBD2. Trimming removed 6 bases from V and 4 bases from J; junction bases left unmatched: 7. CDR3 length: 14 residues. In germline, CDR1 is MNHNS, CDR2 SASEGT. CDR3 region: CASRRSGGADTQYF. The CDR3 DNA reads TGTGCCAGCAGAAGATCGGGGGGTGCAGATACGCAGTATTTT.

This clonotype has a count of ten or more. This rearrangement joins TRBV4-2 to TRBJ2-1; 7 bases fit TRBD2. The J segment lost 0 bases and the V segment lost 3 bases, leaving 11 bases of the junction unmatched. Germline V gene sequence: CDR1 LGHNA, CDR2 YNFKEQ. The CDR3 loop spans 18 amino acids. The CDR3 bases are TGTGCCAGCAGCCAGGGCTTGGGCGGGGGTCGCTCCTACAATGAGCAGTTCTTC. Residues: CASSQGLGGGRSYNEQFF.

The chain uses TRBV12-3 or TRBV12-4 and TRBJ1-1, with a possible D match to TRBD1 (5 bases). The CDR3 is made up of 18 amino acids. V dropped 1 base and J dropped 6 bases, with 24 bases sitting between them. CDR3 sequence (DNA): TGTGCCAGCAGTTTAGGTTGGACTGGGGGGTCGACGGGTTCTGAAGCTTTCTTT. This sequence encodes CASSLGWTGGSTGSEAFF.

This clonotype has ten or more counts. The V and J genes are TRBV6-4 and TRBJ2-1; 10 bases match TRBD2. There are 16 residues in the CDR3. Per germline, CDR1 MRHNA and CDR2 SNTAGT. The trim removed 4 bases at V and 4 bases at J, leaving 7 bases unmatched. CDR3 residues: CASSAFPSGGYNEQFF. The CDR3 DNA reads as TGTGCCAGCAGTGCTTTCCCTAGCGGGGGATACAATGAGCAGTTCTTC.

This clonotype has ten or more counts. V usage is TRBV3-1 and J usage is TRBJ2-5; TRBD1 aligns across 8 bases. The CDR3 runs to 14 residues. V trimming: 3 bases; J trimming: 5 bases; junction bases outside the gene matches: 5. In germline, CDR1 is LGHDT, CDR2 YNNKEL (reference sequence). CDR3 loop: CASSQRTGFETQYF. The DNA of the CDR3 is TGTGCCAGCAGCCAGCGGACAGGGTTTGAGACCCAGTACTTC.

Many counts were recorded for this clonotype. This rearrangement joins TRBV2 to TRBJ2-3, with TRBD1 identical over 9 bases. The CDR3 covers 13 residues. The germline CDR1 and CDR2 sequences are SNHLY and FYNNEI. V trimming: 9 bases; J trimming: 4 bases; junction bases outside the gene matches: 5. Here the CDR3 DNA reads TGTGCCAGTCTGCGGACAGGGGCAGATACGCAGTATTTT. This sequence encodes CASLRTGADTQYF. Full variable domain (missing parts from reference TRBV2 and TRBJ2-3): EPEVTQTPSHQVTQMGQEVILRCVPISNHLYFYWYRQILGQKVEFLVSFYNNEISEKSEIFDDQFSVERPDGSNFTLKIRSTKLEDSAMYFCASLRTGADTQYFGPGTRLTVL.

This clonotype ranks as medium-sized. As DNA, the CDR3 is TGCGCCAGCAGCTTGGGGCCTCCCGGGACAACGACTAACTATGGCTACACCTTC. As protein: CASSLGPPGTTTNYGYTF. This rearrangement joins TRBV5-1 to TRBJ1-2; TRBD1 is a possible D gene (6 bases). Germline CDR1 SGHRS, CDR2 YFSETQ. This CDR3 has 18 residues. The ends were cut back, 0 bases at V and 0 bases at J, with 18 bases in the middle.

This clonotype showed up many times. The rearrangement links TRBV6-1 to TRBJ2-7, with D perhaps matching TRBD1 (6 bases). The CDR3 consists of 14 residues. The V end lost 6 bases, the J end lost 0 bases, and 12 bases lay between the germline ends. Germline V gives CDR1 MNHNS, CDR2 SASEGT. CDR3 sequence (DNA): TGTGCCAGCAGAGGACAGCGCGACTCCTACGAGCAGTACTTC. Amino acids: CASRGQRDSYEQYF.

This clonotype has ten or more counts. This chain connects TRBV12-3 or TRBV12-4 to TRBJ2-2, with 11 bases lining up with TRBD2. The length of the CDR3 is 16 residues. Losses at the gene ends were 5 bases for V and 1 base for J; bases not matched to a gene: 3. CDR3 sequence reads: CASSTLAGGNTGELFF. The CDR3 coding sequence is TGTGCCAGCAGTACTCTAGCGGGGGGGAACACCGGGGAGCTGTTTTTT.

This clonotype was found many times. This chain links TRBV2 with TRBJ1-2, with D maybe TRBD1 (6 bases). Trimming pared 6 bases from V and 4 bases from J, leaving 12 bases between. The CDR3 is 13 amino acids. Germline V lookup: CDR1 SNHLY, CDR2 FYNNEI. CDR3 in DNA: TGTGCCAGCAGCGGCGGACAGCGCTATGGCTACACCTTC. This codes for CASSGGQRYGYTF.

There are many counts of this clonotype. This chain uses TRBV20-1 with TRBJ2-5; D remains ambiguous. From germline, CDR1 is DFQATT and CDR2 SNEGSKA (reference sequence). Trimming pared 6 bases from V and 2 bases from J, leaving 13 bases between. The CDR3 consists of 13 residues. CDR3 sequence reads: CSAQTTAQETQYF. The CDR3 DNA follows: TGCAGTGCGCAAACGACGGCACAAGAGACCCAGTACTTC.

The CDR3 is CASSQRGTGWNTEAFF. CDR3 nucleotides: TGTGCCAGCAGCCAGAGGGGGACAGGGTGGAACACTGAAGCTTTCTTT. The chain carries TRBV14 and TRBJ1-1; 9 nucleotides match TRBD1. J gave up 1 base and V 3 bases, and 6 bases lay outside the gene matches. The CDR3 loop spans 16 amino acids. Per germline, CDR1 SGHDN and CDR2 FVKESK.

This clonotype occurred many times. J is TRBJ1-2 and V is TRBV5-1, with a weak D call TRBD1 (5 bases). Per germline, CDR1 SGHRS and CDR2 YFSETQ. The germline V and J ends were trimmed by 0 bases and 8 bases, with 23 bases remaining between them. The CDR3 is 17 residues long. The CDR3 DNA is TGCGCCAGCAGCTTGGTCCTCGACAGTACAGAGCCTCGGGGCTACACCTTC. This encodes CASSLVLDSTEPRGYTF.